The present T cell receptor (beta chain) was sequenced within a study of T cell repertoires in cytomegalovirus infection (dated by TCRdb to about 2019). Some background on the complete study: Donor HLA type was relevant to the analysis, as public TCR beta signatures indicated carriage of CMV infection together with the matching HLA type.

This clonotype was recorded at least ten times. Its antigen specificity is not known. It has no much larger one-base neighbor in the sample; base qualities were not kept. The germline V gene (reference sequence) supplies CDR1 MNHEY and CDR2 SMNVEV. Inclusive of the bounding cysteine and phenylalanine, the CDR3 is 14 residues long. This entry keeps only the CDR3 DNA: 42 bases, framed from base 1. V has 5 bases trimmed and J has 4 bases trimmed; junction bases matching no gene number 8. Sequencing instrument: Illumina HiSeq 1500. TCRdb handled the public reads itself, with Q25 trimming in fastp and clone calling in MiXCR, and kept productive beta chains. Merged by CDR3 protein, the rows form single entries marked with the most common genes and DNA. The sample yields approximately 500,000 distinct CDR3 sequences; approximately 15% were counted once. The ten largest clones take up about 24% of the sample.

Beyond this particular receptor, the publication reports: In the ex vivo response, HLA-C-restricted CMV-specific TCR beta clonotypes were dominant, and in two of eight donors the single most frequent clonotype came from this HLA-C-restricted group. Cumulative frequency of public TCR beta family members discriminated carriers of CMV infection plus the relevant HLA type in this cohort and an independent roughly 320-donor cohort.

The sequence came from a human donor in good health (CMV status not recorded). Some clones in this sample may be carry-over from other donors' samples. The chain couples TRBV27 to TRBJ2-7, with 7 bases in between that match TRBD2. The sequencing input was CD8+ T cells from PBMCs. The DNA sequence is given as TGTGCCAGCAGTCCGGCGGGAGTTTCTTACGAGCAGTACTTC. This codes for CASSPAGVSYEQYF.